This entry lists 3 T cell receptor beta chains sequenced from one sample in a study of shared clonotypes between healthy human individuals. Only in-frame clones appear in the TCRdb table, and some are missing; sequencing was by immunoSEQ multiplex PCR. This table has roughly 2 million clones, almost 96% appearing once. Sequencing was done on a sample of naive CD4+ T cells sorted from blood. Subset: CD45RA+ positively selected. The source of these receptors is a man aged 18 to 30 in good health.

As concerns this clone: This sample also contains other DNA sequences that code for the same CDR3. This chain connects TRBV4-1 to TRBJ2-7; 7 positions agree with TRBD1. Germline assignment: CDR1 MGHRA and CDR2 YSYEKL. Trimming cost V 4 bases and J 3 bases; bases outside gene matches: 3. This CDR3 is 13 amino acids long. CDR3 sequence: CASSRQGGYEQYF. The DNA for the CDR3 is TGCGCCAGCAGCCGACAGGGTGGCTACGAGCAGTACTTC.

The chain couples TRBV6-5 to TRBJ1-1, with D possibly being TRBD1 (5 bases). Trimming took off 4 bases at V and 4 bases at J, with 13 bases between the two ends. From germline, CDR1 is MNHEY and CDR2 SVGAGI. The CDR3 length is 14 residues. The CDR3 region is CASSSNGGGTEAFF. As DNA, the CDR3 is TGTGCCAGCAGTTCTAACGGGGGGGGCACTGAAGCTTTCTTT.

The V call is TRBV7-9, the J call TRBJ2-7, with 9 bases identical to TRBD1. Germline V gene lookup returns CDR1 SEHNR and CDR2 FQNEAQ (reference sequence). The junction had 7 bases not matched to a gene; V was cut back by 8 bases and J by 5 bases. There are 13 residues in the CDR3. CDR3 sequence reads: CASDGTGPHEQYF. Written as DNA, the CDR3 is TGTGCCAGCGACGGGACAGGGCCCCACGAGCAGTACTTC.